This entry lists 29 T cell receptor beta chains sequenced from one sample in a study of neurological immune-mediated disorders. TCRdb independently ran MiXCR on the 5' RACE reads; one entry per CDR3 protein. There are 46,000 or so distinct CDR3 sequences in the sample; roughly 4% occur only once, and roughly 5.6% lies in the top ten. Sequenced: PBMCs. These TCRs come from an older woman with multiple sclerosis.

This clonotype was detected ten times or more. This chain joins TRBV21-1 and TRBJ1-1; TRBD1 is the table's D call and was not checked against the DNA. TRBV21-1 represents a pseudogene. The CDR3 covers 13 residues. Here the CDR3 DNA reads TGTGCCAGCAGCAAAGTTTCAGGGGAAAGCGCTTTCTTT. Its translation: CASSKVSGESAFF.

This clonotype has a handful of counts. The germline gene is not matched at one end of the junction; a read error may be the cause. This sequence joins TRBV7-9 and TRBJ1-5, with D perhaps matching TRBD1 (6 bases). Per the germline V gene, CDR1 is SEHNR and CDR2 is FQNEAQ (reference sequence). This CDR3 has 12 residues. CDR3: CASSLYDRPQNF. The CDR3 DNA reads TGTGCCAGCAGCTTATATGACAGGCCCCAGAATTTT.

The V and J genes are TRBV29-1 and TRBJ2-2, with unresolved D. Trimming cost V 4 bases and J 4 bases, with 4 bases left between them. Germline values: CDR1 SQVTM, CDR2 ANQGSEA. The CDR3 is 11 amino acids. The CDR3, as DNA: TGCAGCGTTGGTATCACCGGGGAGCTGTTTTTT. It translates to CSVGITGELFF.

In its sample, this clonotype was seen many times. The CDR3 reads CASSLGFGAWEQFF. Written as DNA, the CDR3 is TGTGCCAGCAGCTTAGGGTTCGGAGCCTGGGAGCAGTTCTTC. The chain carries TRBV7-8 and TRBJ2-1, with unresolved D. Germline V gene data show CDR1 as SGHVS and CDR2 as FQNEAQ. The CDR3 sequence is 14 residues long. V was clipped by 1 base and J by 10 bases, with 14 bases between them.

This clonotype occurred many times. The CDR3 loop is CAIFKREQYEQYV. The CDR3 DNA sequence: TGTGCCATCTTCAAGCGGGAGCAGTACGAGCAGTACGTC. V usage is TRBV10-3 and J usage is TRBJ2-7; TRBD2 matches 8 bases. Trimming cost V 8 bases and J 4 bases; bases outside gene matches: 7. The CDR3 totals 13 residues. From germline, CDR1 is ENHRY and CDR2 SYGVKD.

Of note for this clonotype: It may be a read error: a sequence one base away is much more abundant. The gene calls are TRBV5-1 and TRBJ2-3; a possible D gene is TRBD2 (5 bases). V lost 0 bases and J lost 2, with 7 bases in between. Per the germline V gene, CDR1 is SGHRS and CDR2 is YFSETQ. The CDR3 length is 14 residues. The CDR3 region has the DNA TGCGCCAGCAGCTTGGGGACTGTCACAGATACGCAGTATTTT. It is translated as CASSLGTVTDTQYF.

This clonotype appeared many times. The genes are TRBV20-1 and TRBJ2-1; maybe TRBD1 (5 bases). Trimming removed 3 bases at V and 8 bases at J, with 8 bases between. Germline V gives CDR1 DFQATT, CDR2 SNEGSKA (reference sequence). This CDR3 has 11 residues. Here the CDR3 DNA reads TGCAGTGCTAGCCGCAGGGATGAGCAGTTCTTC. This codes for CSASRRDEQFF.

This clonotype was seen only a few times. The rearrangement uses TRBV27 and TRBJ1-6, with a weak D call TRBD1 (6 bases). CDR3 length: 16 amino acids. The V gene lost 8 bases and the J gene lost 3 bases, with 17 bases spanning the gap. CDR1 MNHEY and CDR2 SMNVEV come from the germline V gene (reference sequence). CDR3 protein: CASSGRGAFYNSPLHF. As DNA, the CDR3 is TGTGCCAGCTCAGGACGGGGGGCTTTCTATAATTCACCCCTCCACTTT.

To note about this clonotype: Since no conserved phenylalanine or tryptophan closes the CDR3, a read error is the likely cause. This rearrangement joins TRBV6-2 or TRBV6-3 to TRBJ2-1; no firm D call. This CDR3 spans 15 amino acids. CDR1 is MNHEY, CDR2 SVGEGT, per germline. V was clipped by 5 bases and J by 4 bases, with 15 bases between them. This chain's CDR3 is CASSDTGPSYNEQFN. CDR3 in DNA: TGTGCCAGCAGTGATACGGGTCCCTCATACAATGAGCAGTTCAAC.

This clonotype was observed many times. The chain has TRBV7-2 and TRBJ1-2; 7 bases are a match to TRBD1. The junction had 6 bases not matched to a gene; V was cut back by 0 bases and J by 8 bases. The V gene's germline CDR1 is SGHTA and CDR2 FQGNSA. The length of the CDR3 is 14 residues. The CDR3 sequence: CASSLARDSLGYTF. The DNA of the CDR3 is TGTGCCAGCAGCTTAGCGCGGGACAGTCTAGGCTACACCTTC.

In its sample, this clonotype was seen many times. This sequence joins TRBV4-3 and TRBJ2-7; D uncertain. The CDR3 extends over 9 amino acids. V was trimmed by 2 bases and J by 12 bases, leaving 5 bases between them. CDR1 and CDR2 (germline): LGHNA, YSLEER. As DNA, the CDR3 is TGCGCCAGCAGCCAACCGGTGTACGTC. It translates to CASSQPVYV.

The chain carries TRBV12-3 or TRBV12-4 and TRBJ2-5; D perhaps matches TRBD1 (6 bases). This CDR3 has 14 residues. V was clipped by 2 bases and J by 5 bases, with 12 bases between them. CDR3 loop: CASSLLRGYETQYF. In DNA, the CDR3 is TGTGCCAGCAGTTTATTAAGGGGGTATGAGACCCAGTACTTC.

The rearrangement uses TRBV29-1 and TRBJ1-1; 11 bases align to TRBD1. Losses at the gene ends were 6 bases for V and 3 bases for J; bases not matched to a gene: 12. CDR3 size: 16 residues. From germline, CDR1 is SQVTM and CDR2 ANQGSEA. CDR3 DNA: TGCAGCGTCCGACGGGACAGGGGGTCCTGGGACACTGAAGCTTTCTTT. Translating it yields CSVRRDRGSWDTEAFF.

This clonotype has at least ten counts. V is TRBV5-1 and J is TRBJ2-3; TRBD2 might be the D (6 bases). Germline loops: CDR1 SGHRS, CDR2 YFSETQ. The CDR3 has 14 residues. Between the trimmed V and J ends, which lost 4 bases and 3 bases, there was a span of 12 bases. CDR3 bases: TGCGCCAGCAGCCCGGGACTTAGAACAGATACGCAGTATTTT. Its translation: CASSPGLRTDTQYF. The full variable domain, with the rest looked up from reference TRBV5-1 and TRBJ2-3, is KAGVTQTPRYLIKTRGQQVTLSCSPISGHRSVSWYQQTPGQGLQFLFEYFSETQRNKGNFPGRFSGRQFSNSRSEMNVSTLELGDSALYLCASSPGLRTDTQYFGPGTRLTVL.

This clonotype was observed a few times. The chain recombines TRBV7-2 with TRBJ2-3, with TRBD1 as a possible D gene (6 bases). The V and J ends lost 1 base and 6 bases respectively, with 17 bases between them. CDR3 size: 16 residues. Germline lookup yields CDR1 SGHTA and CDR2 FQGNSA. The DNA for the CDR3 is TGTGCCAGCAGCTTAGTGGGGGACATGAGCTTGGATACGCAGTATTTT. Its protein product is CASSLVGDMSLDTQYF. The full variable domain, rest sourced from reference TRBV7-2 and TRBJ2-3, is GAGVSQSPSNKVTEKGKDVELRCDPISGHTALYWYRQSLGQGLEFLIYFQGNSAPDKSGLPSDRFSAERTGGSVSTLTIQRTQQEDSAVYLCASSLVGDMSLDTQYFGPGTRLTVL.

This clonotype was detected many times. The chain couples TRBV5-1 to TRBJ1-1; D is unresolved. V lost 0 bases to trimming and J lost 4 bases, with 10 bases between them. Germline values: CDR1 SGHRS, CDR2 YFSETQ. CDR3 size: 14 residues. In DNA form, the CDR3 reads TGCGCCAGCAGCTTGGAGGCAGATACCACTGAAGCTTTCTTT. Amino acid sequence: CASSLEADTTEAFF.

The chain has TRBV5-8 and TRBJ2-1; 10 bases match TRBD2. The CDR3 is made up of 14 amino acids. Trimming at V came to 5 bases and at J to 8 bases, leaving 7 bases not matched to a gene. Germline CDR1 reads SGHTS; CDR2 reads YDEGEE. The CDR3 here is CASSKLAGRDEQFF. The DNA of the CDR3 is TGTGCCAGCAGTAAACTAGCGGGAAGGGATGAGCAGTTCTTC.

This clonotype was found many times. The V call is TRBV4-3, the J call TRBJ1-2, with D tentatively TRBD1 (5 bases). The CDR3 length is 14 residues. V dropped 4 bases and J dropped 4 bases, with 13 bases sitting between them. Germline CDR1 reads LGHNA; CDR2 reads YSLEER. This CDR3 is CASSRIGHRYGYTF. DNA for the CDR3: TGCGCCAGCAGCCGAATTGGACACCGCTATGGCTACACCTTC.

In this sample, this clonotype turned up a few times. The CDR3 sequence is CASSQEEGNYRTQYF. DNA for the CDR3: TGCGCCAGCAGCCAAGAGGAGGGGAATTATCGGACCCAGTACTTC. The chain uses TRBV4-3 and TRBJ2-5, with a possible D match to TRBD2 (6 bases). The CDR3 consists of 15 residues. Trimming pared 0 bases from V and 7 bases from J, leaving 15 bases between. Germline CDR1 and CDR2: LGHNA and YSLEER.

This clonotype appeared many times. The J gene is TRBJ2-2, the V gene TRBV20-1; 9 bases align to TRBD2. The CDR3 extends over 17 amino acids. V lost 0 bases to trimming and J lost 4 bases; unmatched junction nucleotides: 9. In germline, CDR1 is DFQATT, CDR2 SNEGSKA (reference sequence). The CDR3, as DNA: TGCAGTGCTAGAGATACAGCGGGAGGACGGGGCACCGGGGAGCTGTTTTTT. Its translation: CSARDTAGGRGTGELFF.

The chain is built from TRBV9 and TRBJ2-5; TRBD2 matches 9 bases. The junction had 5 bases not matched to a gene; V was cut back by 0 bases and J by 5 bases. Germline V CDR1 and CDR2: SGDLS, YYNGEE. CDR3 length: 15 residues. CDR3 in DNA: TGTGCCAGCAGCGTAGCCGGACTAGCGAGGGAGACCCAGTACTTC. Its protein is CASSVAGLARETQYF.

The rearrangement links TRBV5-1 to TRBJ2-5, with a possible D match to TRBD1 (6 bases). V lost 4 bases, J lost 0 bases, and 10 bases lay in between. This CDR3 contains 14 residues. Germline loops: CDR1 SGHRS, CDR2 YFSETQ. The CDR3 loop is CASSRSGDQETQYF. The CDR3 bases are TGCGCCAGCAGCCGATCAGGGGACCAAGAGACCCAGTACTTC.

In this sample, this clonotype turned up many times. V gene TRBV6-2 or TRBV6-3 combines with J gene TRBJ2-5; 11 bases map to TRBD2. V was pared by 6 bases and J by 3 bases, with 9 bases of the junction left unmatched. CDR1 MNHEY and CDR2 SVGEGT come from the germline V gene. CDR3 size: 16 residues. CDR3 protein: CASRPALGLAEETQYF. The CDR3 nucleotides read TGTGCCAGCAGACCAGCCCTGGGACTAGCGGAAGAGACCCAGTACTTC.

The V and J genes are TRBV7-2 and TRBJ2-1; maybe TRBD2 (7 bases). V was trimmed by 2 bases and J by 3 bases, leaving 14 bases between them. This CDR3 contains 16 residues. The germline CDR1 and CDR2 sequences are SGHTA and FQGNSA. DNA for the CDR3: TGTGCCAGCAGCTTAATCGGGGGGCCCAGCTACAATGAGCAGTTCTTC. Translated, it gives CASSLIGGPSYNEQFF.

The table lists this clonotype with many counts. This rearrangement joins TRBV6-6 to TRBJ2-2, with no clear D. CDR1 MNHNY and CDR2 SVGAGI come from the germline V gene (reference sequence). There are 12 residues in the CDR3. CDR3 protein: CPPGNPVGELFF. CDR3 in DNA: TGTCCCCCTGGCAACCCGGTCGGGGAGCTGTTTTTT.

This clonotype was recorded many times. The chain recombines TRBV4-3 with TRBJ2-1, with TRBD2 identical over 14 bases. CDR3 length: 14 amino acids. Looked up from germline, CDR1 is LGHNA and CDR2 is YSLEER. V dropped 6 bases and J dropped 9; count of bases not matched to a gene: 4. The CDR3 loop is CASRSGLAGGEQFF. The DNA of the CDR3 is TGCGCCAGCAGGTCCGGACTAGCGGGGGGTGAGCAGTTCTTC.

This clonotype was recorded many times. The chain employs TRBV29-1 and TRBJ1-3; 8 bases match TRBD1. The germline V gene encodes CDR1 SQVTM and CDR2 ANQGSEA. The V segment lost 2 bases and the J segment 1 base; nucleotides outside the gene matches: 7. CDR3 size: 16 residues. The CDR3 sequence: CSVESRTGKSGNTIYF. CDR3 DNA sequence: TGCAGCGTTGAAAGTAGGACAGGGAAATCTGGAAACACCATATATTTT.

In this sample, this clonotype turned up a few times. The V gene is TRBV5-1, the J gene TRBJ2-2; tentatively, D is TRBD2 (7 bases). Per the germline V gene, CDR1 is SGHRS and CDR2 is YFSETQ. Trimming removed 5 bases at V and 2 bases at J, with 10 bases between. The CDR3 sequence is 14 residues long. CDR3 bases: TGCGCCAGCAGGACGGGGGGCAACACCGGGGAGCTGTTTTTT. It specifies CASRTGGNTGELFF.

In its sample, this clonotype was seen many times. The rearrangement joins TRBV24-1 to TRBJ2-5; D remains ambiguous. This CDR3 contains 15 residues. Germline CDR1 and CDR2: KGHDR and SFDVKD. The V and J ends lost 1 base and 7 bases respectively, with 15 bases between them. The CDR3: CATSDFGGSTGTQYF. The CDR3 nucleotides read TGTGCCACCAGTGATTTCGGCGGCTCTACGGGGACCCAGTACTTC.